Following are 3 T cell receptor beta chains from one sample sequenced in a study of cytomegalovirus exposure and HLA in healthy donors (dated by TCRdb to about 2017). The receptor library was made with the immunoSEQ multiplex PCR assay. The multiplex PCR relied on a mix of 60 forward primers for TCR Vbeta segments and 13 reverse primers for TCR Jbeta segments. TCRdb limited this immuneACCESS table to in-frame rearrangements with V and J called. A share of clones is missing; checked studies link under half to unresolved V genes, and the rest is unexplained. This sample gives around 110,000 clones in total; 79% of them show up just once. The ten largest clonotypes hold around 4.5% of the sample. Sequencing was performed on PBMCs. All receptors come from a man under 40 in good health and CMV-seropositive.

J is TRBJ2-3 and V is TRBV28, with 12 nucleotides matching TRBD2. Germline lookup yields CDR1 MDHEN and CDR2 SYDVKM. CDR3 length: 16 amino acids. V lost 6 bases and J lost 11; bases outside the gene matches: 15. CDR3 protein: CASSTGLAGYGFGQYF. CDR3 bases: TGTGCCAGCAGCACCGGACTAGCGGGATATGGGTTTGGGCAGTATTTT.

The V gene is TRBV19, the J gene TRBJ2-7, with D maybe TRBD1 (6 bases). CDR3 length equals 13 residues. Trimming pared 0 bases from V and 9 bases from J, leaving 12 bases between. The V gene's germline CDR1 is LNHDA and CDR2 SQIVND (reference sequence). The CDR3 coding sequence is TGTGCCAGTAGTATAGACCGGGACACCGTGCAGTACTTC. Translated: CASSIDRDTVQYF. The entire variable domain, with the rest obtained from reference TRBV19 and TRBJ2-7, is as follows: DGGITQSPKYLFRKEGQNVTLSCEQNLNHDAMYWYRQDPGQGLRLIYYSQIVNDFQKGDIAEGYSVSREKKESFPLTVTSAQKNPTAFYLCASSIDRDTVQYFGPGTRLTVT.

Here the CDR3 DNA reads TGTGCCAGCAGCTTACACGATAGCACTGAAGCTTTCTTT. This gives the protein CASSLHDSTEAFF. The V and J genes are TRBV7-2 and TRBJ1-1; D unresolved. Trimming removed 2 bases from V and 4 bases from J, with 8 bases in between. Germline V gene sequence: CDR1 SGHTA, CDR2 FQGNSA. The CDR3 consists of 13 residues. The whole variable domain, remainder taken from reference TRBV7-2 and TRBJ1-1, is GAGVSQSPSNKVTEKGKDVELRCDPISGHTALYWYRQSLGQGLEFLIYFQGNSAPDKSGLPSDRFSAERTGGSVSTLTIQRTQQEDSAVYLCASSLHDSTEAFFGQGTRLTVV.